This T cell receptor beta chain was found in a study of T cell repertoires in cytomegalovirus infection. Whole-study context: The authors used CMV epitopes that were HLA-C-restricted (recently identified) and HLA-B-restricted (well studied).

About this clonotype itself: The antigen is undetermined.

Whole-study results and caveats: Predominance within the ex vivo response was attributable to HLA-C-restricted CMV-specific TCR beta clonotypes. Individuals carrying CMV plus the relevant HLA were identified by cumulative frequency of public TCR beta families.

Via MiXCR, TCRdb re-called the reads, giving one row per CDR3 protein. The repertoire holds approximately 730,000 distinct CDR3 sequences, with about 27% as singletons. The specimen comprised cultured CD8+ T cells from PBMCs, sampled from culture after CMV antigen stimulation. The receptor was derived from a human donor in good health (CMV status not recorded). Some clones in this sample may be carry-over from other donors' samples.

CDR3 loop: CASSFGGEFSTDTQYF. Here the CDR3 DNA reads TGTGCCAGCAGCTTCGGGGGGGAGTTTAGCACAGATACGCAGTATTTT. This rearrangement joins TRBV27 to TRBJ2-3, with 8 nucleotides matching TRBD2. The V and J ends lost 6 bases and 0 bases, in that order; junction bases with no gene match: 8. Germline V gene sequence: CDR1 MNHEY, CDR2 SMNVEV (reference sequence). CDR3 length: 16 amino acids.